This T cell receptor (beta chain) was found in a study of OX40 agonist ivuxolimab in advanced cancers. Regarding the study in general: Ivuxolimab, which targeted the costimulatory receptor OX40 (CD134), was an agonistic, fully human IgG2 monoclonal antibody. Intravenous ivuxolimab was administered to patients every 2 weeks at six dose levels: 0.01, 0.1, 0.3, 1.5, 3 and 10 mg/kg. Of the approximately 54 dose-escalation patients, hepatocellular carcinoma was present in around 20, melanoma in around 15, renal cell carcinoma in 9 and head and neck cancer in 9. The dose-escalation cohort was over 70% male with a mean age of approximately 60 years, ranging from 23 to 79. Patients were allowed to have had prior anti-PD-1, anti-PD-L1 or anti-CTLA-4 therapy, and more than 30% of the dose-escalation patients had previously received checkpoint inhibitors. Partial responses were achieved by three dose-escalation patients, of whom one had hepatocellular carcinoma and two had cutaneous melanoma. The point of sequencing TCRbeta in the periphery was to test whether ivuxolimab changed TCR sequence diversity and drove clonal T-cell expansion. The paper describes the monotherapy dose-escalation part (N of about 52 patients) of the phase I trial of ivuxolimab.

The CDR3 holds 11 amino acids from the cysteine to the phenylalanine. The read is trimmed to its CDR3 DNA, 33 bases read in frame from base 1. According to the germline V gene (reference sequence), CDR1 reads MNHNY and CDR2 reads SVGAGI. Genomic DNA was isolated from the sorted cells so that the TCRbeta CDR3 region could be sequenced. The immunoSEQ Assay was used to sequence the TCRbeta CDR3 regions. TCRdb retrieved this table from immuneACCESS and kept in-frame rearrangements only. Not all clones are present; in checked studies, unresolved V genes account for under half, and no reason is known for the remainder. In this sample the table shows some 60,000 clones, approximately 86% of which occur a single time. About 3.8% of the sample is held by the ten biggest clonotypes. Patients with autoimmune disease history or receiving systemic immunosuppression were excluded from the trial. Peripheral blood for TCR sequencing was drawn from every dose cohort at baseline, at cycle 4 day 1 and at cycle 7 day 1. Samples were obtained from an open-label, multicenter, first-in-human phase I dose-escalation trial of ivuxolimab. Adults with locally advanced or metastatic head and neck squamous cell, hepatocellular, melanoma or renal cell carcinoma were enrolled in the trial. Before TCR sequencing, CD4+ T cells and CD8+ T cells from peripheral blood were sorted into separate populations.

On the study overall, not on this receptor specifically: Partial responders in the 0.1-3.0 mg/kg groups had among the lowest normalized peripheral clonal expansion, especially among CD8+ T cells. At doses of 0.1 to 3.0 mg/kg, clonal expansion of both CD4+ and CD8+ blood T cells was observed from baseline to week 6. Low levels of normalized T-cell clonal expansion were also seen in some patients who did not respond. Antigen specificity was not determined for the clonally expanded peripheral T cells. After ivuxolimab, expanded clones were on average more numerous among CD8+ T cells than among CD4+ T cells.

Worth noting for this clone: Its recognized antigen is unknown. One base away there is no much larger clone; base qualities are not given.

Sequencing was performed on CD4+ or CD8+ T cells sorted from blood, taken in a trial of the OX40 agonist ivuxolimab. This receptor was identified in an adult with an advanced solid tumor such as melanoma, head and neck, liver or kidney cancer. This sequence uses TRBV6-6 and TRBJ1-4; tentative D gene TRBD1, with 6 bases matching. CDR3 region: CATGVGEKLFF. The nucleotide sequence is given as TGTGCGACAGGTGTCGGTGAAAAACTGTTTTTT.